The rows below give T cell receptor beta chains drawn from one sample of a study of blood T cell repertoires in COVID-19. Data came from immunoSEQ multiplex PCR; TCRdb stores just in-frame clones and leaves some out. The table has under 150,000 clones, over 70% seen once; the top ten hold approximately 1.5%. Input material: peripheral blood. Every receptor here comes from a man between 50 and 59 years old with acute or convalescent COVID-19. Each CDR3 is given with its conserved first and last residue. D genes are given only for firm matches. Where a row states a size, it is once, few, many or the class of an expanded clone; other rows omit it.

>TRBJ1-1|-|TRBV2|-
TGTGCCAGCAGTGAGGACACCCATCGGTGGATCTTT
CASSEDTHRWIF
>TRBJ1-5|few|TRBV21-1|-
TGTGCCATGCAGGGGGCTCTTACCGATCAGCCCCAGCATTTT
CAMQGALTDQPQHF
>TRBJ1-2|-|TRBV10-3|-
TGTGCCATCACCGGAGGCCCCCCGGGGGGCTATGGCTACACCTTC
CAITGGPPGGYGYTF
>TRBJ1-1|few|TRBV6-5|-
TGTGCCGGAAAGGGGTCTCGATGGGACACTGAAGCTTTCTTT
CAGKGSRWDTEAFF
>TRBJ1-5|-|TRBV2|TRBD1
TGTGCCAGCAGTGAGGTCAGGGGGCTCGAAGGTCAGCCCCAGCATTTT
CASSEVRGLEGQPQHF
>TRBJ2-2|-|TRBV9|-
TGTGCCAGCAGCGTGTCGGGGGAGACCGGGGAGCTGTTTTTT
CASSVSGETGELFF
>TRBJ2-3|-|TRBV24-1|-
TGTGCCACCAGTGACAGACACAGAGATACGCAGTATTTT
CATSDRHRDTQYF
>TRBJ1-2|-|TRBV28|-
TGTGCCAGCAGTTTTGTTACTGGGCAGAACTATGGCTACACCTTC
CASSFVTGQNYGYTF
>TRBJ1-1|-|TRBV6-5|-
TGTGCCAGCAGTTACGAACAGGGGAACACTGAAGCTTTCTTT
CASSYEQGNTEAFF
>TRBJ1-5|-|TRBV11-2|-
TGTGCCAGCAGCTTCCGGGGTTCCAATCAGCCCCAGCATTTT
CASSFRGSNQPQHF
>TRBJ2-5|-|TRBV7-6|-
TGTGCCAGCAGCGCATCCCCCGGACAGAGACAAGAGACCCAGTACTTC
CASSASPGQRQETQYF
>TRBJ2-6|-|TRBV5-1|-
TGCGCCAGCAGTCTTGACGGTGGGGGGTCCGGGGCCAACGTCCTGACTTTC
CASSLDGGGSGANVLTF
>TRBJ2-7|-|TRBV11-2|TRBD1
TGTGCCAGCAGCTTCGACAGGGAACCCTCCTACGAGCAGTACTTC
CASSFDREPSYEQYF
>TRBJ1-5|-|TRBV15|-
TGTGCCACCAGCATAGACAGGAATCAGCCCCAGCATTTT
CATSIDRNQPQHF
>TRBJ1-2|-|TRBV10-3|-
TGTGCCATCAGTGAGGCGGGGGGAGCTAACTATGGCTACACCTTC
CAISEAGGANYGYTF
>TRBJ2-2|-|TRBV19|TRBD1
TGTGCCAGTACTGTGACAGGGGGGGCCGGGGAGCTGTTTTTT
CASTVTGGAGELFF
>TRBJ1-4|-|TRBV6-8|TRBD1
TGTGCCAGCAGCGAAGGGACAGGGGACGAAAAACTGTTTTTT
CASSEGTGDEKLFF
>TRBJ2-3|-|TRBV18|-
TGTGCCAGCTCACCCGGAAGATTGCAGGCAGATACGCAGTATTTT
CASSPGRLQADTQYF
>TRBJ1-2|-|TRBV18|TRBD1
TGTGCCAGCTCGCCAACAGGGGGCGAAGACTACACCTTC
CASSPTGGEDYTF
>TRBJ1-1|-|TRBV6-6|TRBD1
TGTGCCAGCAGTTACTCCAGACAGGGCGGCACTGAAGCTTTCTTT
CASSYSRQGGTEAFF
>TRBJ2-1|-|TRBV9|-
TGTGCCAGCAGCGTAGTGTCGACAGTATCTAATGAGCAGTTCTTC
CASSVVSTVSNEQFF
>TRBJ1-2|-|TRBV28|TRBD1
TGTGCCAGCAGTCTTCCAGTGGGGACAGGGGGAGAAAATGGCTACACCTTC
CASSLPVGTGGENGYTF
>TRBJ2-7|once|TRBV9|-
TGTGCCAGCAGCGTAGGTCCGGGTTACGAGCAGTACTTC
CASSVGPGYEQYF
>TRBJ2-5|-|TRBV29-1|TRBD2
TGCAGCGTGGAAAAGGCGGGAGGGGGAGAGACCCAGTACTTC
CSVEKAGGGETQYF
>TRBJ1-5|-|TRBV4-1|TRBD1
TGCGCCAGCAGCCAAGATGGGACAGCTATCAATCAGCCCCAGCATTTT
CASSQDGTAINQPQHF
>TRBJ1-6|-|TRBV27|-
TGTGCCAGCAGTTTCGCTGGGGGGTCCTATAATTCACCCCTCCACTTT
CASSFAGGSYNSPLHF
>TRBJ2-2|-|TRBV3-1/TRBV3-2|TRBD1
TGTGCCAGCAGCAGACAGGGGACCGGGGAGCTGTTTTTT
CASSRQGTGELFF
>TRBJ1-6|-|TRBV9|-
TGTGCCAGCAGCGTATCGGGGGGAAGATCACCCCTCCACTTT
CASSVSGGRSPLHF
>TRBJ2-3|-|TRBV5-1|TRBD1
TGCGCCAGCAGCCCGACAGGGGTCACAGATACGCAGTATTTT
CASSPTGVTDTQYF
>TRBJ1-2|-|TRBV29-1|-
TGCAGCGTTGAACCCGACGACACCGCTAACTATGGCTACACCTTC
CSVEPDDTANYGYTF
>TRBJ1-2|-|TRBV5-5|TRBD1
TGTGCCAGCAGCTCGGGACAGAGCTATTATGGCTACACCTTC
CASSSGQSYYGYTF
>TRBJ2-1|-|TRBV5-5|TRBD1
TGTGCCAGCAGCCACCTCGGACAGGGTACGGTGGAGCAGTTCTTC
CASSHLGQGTVEQFF
>TRBJ1-3|-|TRBV5-1|TRBD1
TGCGCCAGCAGCTTGAATGGACAGGTTAGCTCTGGAAACACCATATATTTT
CASSLNGQVSSGNTIYF
>TRBJ1-1|-|TRBV4-2|-
TGTGCCAGCAGCCAAGATCCCCTCATACTAGGGCTAACTGAAGCTTTCTTT
CASSQDPLILGLTEAFF
>TRBJ1-4|-|TRBV27|-
TGTGCCAGCAGTTTAAACGGCAGGCCTTCAACTAATGAAAAACTGTTTTTT
CASSLNGRPSTNEKLFF
>TRBJ1-6|-|TRBV30|-
TGTGCCTGGAGTATCGGGACACAGAATTCACCCCTCCACTTT
CAWSIGTQNSPLHF
>TRBJ1-5|-|TRBV2|-
TGTGCCAGCAGTGGAGGGAGAAGCCAGCCCCAGCATTTT
CASSGGRSQPQHF
>TRBJ2-7|-|TRBV5-6|-
TGTGCCAGCAGCTTGTCTAGGTCCTACGAGCAGTACTTC
CASSLSRSYEQYF
>TRBJ1-5|-|TRBV11-2|-
TGTGCCAGCAGCTTAGCCGGGAGCAATCAGCCCCAGCATTTT
CASSLAGSNQPQHF
>TRBJ1-3|once|TRBV27|-
TGTGCCAGCAGCCGGTTCGCTGGAAACACCATATATTTT
CASSRFAGNTIYF
>TRBJ2-5|few|TRBV5-6|TRBD1
TGTGCCAGCAGCAGACGGACAGGTGTGTTGGAGACCCAGTACTTC
CASSRRTGVLETQYF
>TRBJ2-7|-|TRBV27|-
TGTGCCAGCAGTACCAATGACAGATACGAGCAGTACTTC
CASSTNDRYEQYF
>TRBJ1-3|few|TRBV7-2|-
TGTGCCAGCAGCTCCAACTCTGGAAACACCATATATTTT
CASSSNSGNTIYF
>TRBJ1-3|-|TRBV6-5|-
TGTGCCAGCAGTTACTCGGGCAGACCTGGAAACACCATATATTTT
CASSYSGRPGNTIYF
>TRBJ1-2|-|TRBV7-2|TRBD1
TGTGCCAGCAGCTTAGGGGGGACAGACTATGGCTACACCTTC
CASSLGGTDYGYTF
>TRBJ2-7|once|TRBV2|-
TGTGCCAGCAGTGAAGGATTGTTTGGACTTCATGAGCAGTACTTC
CASSEGLFGLHEQYF
>TRBJ2-7|-|TRBV28|TRBD2
TGTGCCAGCAGTTTTGGACTAGCGGGGGGTTCCTACGAGCAGTACTTC
CASSFGLAGGSYEQYF
>TRBJ1-3|-|TRBV4-1|TRBD1
TGCGCCAGCAGCCGGGGACAGGGGGGAGGCTCTGGAAACACCATATATTTT
CASSRGQGGGSGNTIYF